This section outlines one TCR beta chain sequence together with its context. It has no known antigen specificity. The sample holds no much larger clone one base away, and base qualities are not on file. The library was obtained by the immunoSEQ multiplex PCR assay. The multiplex PCR relied on a mix of 60 forward primers for TCR Vbeta segments and 13 reverse primers for TCR Jbeta segments. The CDR3 region of rearranged TCR beta genes was amplified from genomic DNA by a multiplex PCR assay. The amplified TCR beta libraries were sequenced on the Illumina HiSeq System as 87-base-pair reads. As for the original processing: In a later analysis, about 80 million unique TCR beta chains were counted across the roughly 700 repertoires, and roughly 10 million of these chains were shared by at least two donors. Raw reads were error-corrected and collapsed into unique sequences by a nearest-neighbor algorithm in which closely related sequences were merged to remove PCR and sequencing errors. To assign V, D and J gene segments, CDR3 sequences were aligned to IMGT reference sequences. For a sequence to be retained, a match of at least six nucleotides was required to both a V gene segment and a J gene segment. Rearrangements were called productive when the CDR3 lacked stop codons and stayed in frame with V and J; all others were non-productive. Following IMGT convention, CDR3 was defined as the stretch from the second conserved V-encoded cysteine up to the conserved J-encoded phenylalanine. The earlier analysis of 450 to 750 of the donors excluded any sequence lacking an unambiguous match to a single V gene segment. An earlier analysis of 587 of the donors classified V segments as functional when productive rearrangements were above 56.7% and as segregating when the standard deviation between donors was above 5%. A statistical classification framework was built for diagnosing cytomegalovirus status from the catalog of TCR beta chain sequences. In a later analysis, TCR nucleotide sequences were compared against IMGT/GENE-DB human TR gene sequences so that V and J genes could be assigned. In a later analysis, CDR3 sequences and most-parsimonious VDJ recombination scenarios were assigned using the TCRdist pipeline. A later analysis defined each TCR beta chain by its CDR3 amino acid sequence plus V-gene family, and excluded reads lacking a unique V-gene family. As a way to deal with suspected cross-contamination and a sequencing artifact, a later analysis dropped 592 nucleotide sequences that were highly shared and had low generation probability. In a later analysis, a clonal expansion index for each public chain was calculated from normalized within-repertoire ranks of inferred template counts. In a later analysis, generation probabilities were computed using a VDJ recombination model fitted to out-of-frame rearrangements, and the results were checked against IGoR. A later analysis scored TCR-TCR, TCR-HLA and TCR-CMV co-occurrence with hypergeometric tests, applying a repertoire-size bias correction to TCR pairs. False discovery rates were estimated in a later analysis by permuting HLA or CMV assignments 20 times. In a later analysis, co-occurring TCRs were grouped using DBSCAN, and TCRdist sequence similarity was added for clustering within HLA-allele-positive subsets. Repertoires with fewer than 30,000 or more than 120,000 public chains were left out of co-occurrence clustering, as were a few repertoires with anomalous nucleotide sharing. Sourced from immuneACCESS, this table was stored by TCRdb with only in-frame sequences that have V and J called. A share of the clones is absent; for the studies checked, an unresolved V gene accounts for under half, and the remainder has no known explanation. That table is the source of V, J and clone size, and D and trimming were worked out from the DNA. Here the sample has fewer than 200,000 clones; about 85% occur a single time. The ten largest clones add up to around 4.4% of the sample.

The cohort consisted of more than 650 healthy bone marrow donors. At the time of sampling, all cohort members were nominally healthy, though unrecorded immune exposures were likely present. The donor tested CMV seropositive, placing the donor among the roughly 300 seropositive members of the cohort. Each donor provided a peripheral blood sample, and peripheral blood mononuclear cells were used for TCR beta sequencing. Genomic DNA extraction from the blood cell samples was performed with the Qiagen DNeasy Blood Extraction Kit. The data derive from a study of cytomegalovirus exposure and HLA in healthy donors (dated by TCRdb to about 2017). With regard to the full study: According to an earlier analysis of 587 of the donors, 150 million to 200 million T cells yielded some 120 million unique TCR beta sequences and about 280 Gb of sequence data. An early release that covered 500 to 800 HLA-typed donors contained 300 to 350 gigabases of sequencing data and 80 million or so unique TCR sequences. Of the roughly 400 genotyped donors, 81% fell in the genetic ancestry cluster associated with self-reported Caucasian donors. The study aimed to test whether cataloging public T cell receptors could reveal signatures of past pathogen exposure. The study used immunosequencing to profile the T cell repertoires of 666 subjects and linked those repertoires to cytomegalovirus serostatus. A separate validation cohort of 100 to 150 different subjects was used in addition to the 666-subject first cohort. To predict cytomegalovirus infection status, the study brought together high-throughput TCR immunosequencing, statistical association of individual TCRs with disease status, and machine learning. A later analysis re-analyzed previously published TCR beta repertoires from roughly 690 donors and added high-resolution HLA genotyping to study TCR occurrence patterns. Rather than drawing on any new phenotypic data, the later analysis identified candidate immune exposures from TCR beta sequences and the way those sequences occurred across donors. An earlier analysis of several hundred of the donors used high-throughput TCR beta sequencing to judge whether each TCR beta V gene segment behaved as functional or pseudogenic. Donor age, sex, ethnicity and CMV serostatus were compiled alongside the repertoire data. Genome-wide SNP genotypes for about 60% of the roughly 670 donors were used in a later genetic analysis, which treated that subset as a discovery cohort. Every repertoire in the discovery cohort had been generated on one and the same sequencing platform. HLA typing included class I and class II loci at four-digit resolution. Typing coverage differed by locus: A, B, C, DRB1 and DQB1 were typed in about 620-630 donors, DQA1 in about 500, DPA1 in around 580, and DPB1 in 450 to 480. Several DR-DQ haplotypes were handled as single units for association and clustering because linkage in the cohort was strong. Among a few hundred genotyped donors of the cohort, an average of roughly 240,000 unique TCR beta nucleotide sequences were sequenced per donor, roughly a sixth of them non-productive. Study-wide findings and limitations: A few of the identified cytomegalovirus-associated TCR beta chains were confirmed in vitro to be specific for cytomegalovirus antigens. The authors suggested that the approach could potentially be generalized to other disease states and immunological phenotypes. HLA typing was unavailable for some donors at each locus, so association tests used only the typed subset. When HLA alleles, especially DR and DQ, strongly co-occurred, TCR associations were difficult to assign to individual alleles. The 87-base-pair reads could not distinguish some IMGT-functional V segments, including TRBV6-2 and TRBV6-3, so those segments were excluded. A further reported finding was that TCR beta sequences accurately predicted the HLA-A and HLA-B alleles for most subjects in the first cohort. According to a later analysis, most CMV-associated TCR beta chains appeared to be HLA-restricted, and the HLA associations seemed to be driven largely by CMV exposure. Specific HLA alleles were associated with 15,000 to 20,000 TCR beta sequences at a false discovery rate of 0.05 in a later analysis. The classifier was reported to diagnose cytomegalovirus status with high specificity and sensitivity in both the original and validation cohorts. While some public TCRs were present in many individuals, most TCR sequences turned up only very rarely across donors. In the study, 164 TCR beta chains were listed as associated with cytomegalovirus. For the cohort, immune exposure information was limited to CMV serostatus. A later analysis found that HLA-associated TCR beta chains were more clonally expanded and had lower generation probabilities than equally common non-associated chains. Roughly uniform sequencing depth across donors was assumed in presence/absence analyses, although this assumption may not hold. A later analysis reported that several top co-occurrence clusters appeared linked to parvovirus B19, influenza, CMV and Epstein-Barr virus. The sequencing pipeline was judged likely to have produced a cluster of highly shared sequence variants as a technical artifact. Fewer than 20 rarely observed V segments, including chromosome 9 orphons, were excluded from the earlier analysis of approximately 500 of the donors because counts were too low. Compared with the roughly 710-donor mean, donors in an Asian-associated ancestry cluster had fewer N-insertions in productive TCRs, according to a later genetic analysis. A later genetic analysis associated a missense DCLRE1C variant with V-gene and J-gene trimming of TCR beta chains, and an independent cohort replicated the association. In a later analysis, the rate of TCR association differed among HLA loci, with DRB1 alleles having the most associated TCRs and HLA-C alleles having the fewest. Only TCR beta chains were sequenced in this cohort, and the absence of alpha or paired-chain data limited detectable features. Linkage disequilibrium might explain the correlated functional status among segregating V segments, but an unknown experimental factor could not be excluded. In an earlier analysis of fewer than 750 of the donors, most TCR beta V segments were observed in productive rearrangements about 87% or about 30% of the time, broadly matching IMGT annotations.

From the cysteine up to the phenylalanine, the CDR3 has a length of 16 residues. Of all the DNA, just the CDR3 is kept, 48 bases in frame from base 1. CDR1 and CDR2 are read off the germline V gene as KGHSH and LQKENI. V drops 3 bases and J drops 3 bases, leaving 15 bases in between. The sample comprised PBMCs. The rearranged segments are TRBV18 and TRBJ2-1; a weak D assignment points to TRBD2 (6 bases agree). The origin of this receptor is a woman aged 45-65 years in good health and CMV-seropositive. CDR3 reads: CASSPAGMVGYNEQFF. The DNA sequence reads TGTGCCAGCTCACCGGCGGGGATGGTGGGCTACAATGAGCAGTTCTTC.